Reported below is one TCR beta chain. This specimen comes from a study of control samples from healthy donors and cancer patients. Using immunoSEQ multiplex PCR, the repertoire was profiled, and TCRdb retains in-frame clones only, with some absent. In the table there are about 100,000 clones, about 89% of which are singletons. The V gene end was trimmed by 5 bases and the J gene end by 6 bases; junction bases not matched to a gene: 6. Germline lookup yields CDR1 SGHAT and CDR2 FQDESV (reference sequence). The CDR3 has 13 amino acids. This TCR was recovered from a young man in good health. Material for sequencing was blood. The chain recombines TRBV11-1 with TRBJ1-1, with TRBD1 matching 7 bases. CDR3 amino acids: CASSRDGTAEAFF. CDR3 coding DNA: TGTGCCAGCAGCCGAGACGGGACAGCTGAAGCTTTCTTT.